One sample yielded the 12 T cell receptor beta chains listed below, sequenced in a study of blood T cell repertoires in COVID-19. Data came from immunoSEQ multiplex PCR; TCRdb stores just in-frame clones and leaves some out. Altogether approximately 200,000 clones are present, around nine tenths being singletons, with the ten largest covering around 7%. The specimen sequenced was PBMCs or T cells enriched from blood (not recorded which). Every receptor here comes from a man under 40 in a cohort exposed to, infected with or recovered from COVID-19 (not recorded which).

The chain is built from TRBV13 and TRBJ1-1, with 7 bases identical to TRBD1. The germline gives CDR1 PRHDT, CDR2 FYEKMQ (reference sequence). The CDR3 sequence is 14 residues long. The V gene end was trimmed by 1 base and the J gene end by 8 bases; junction bases not matched to a gene: 7. CDR3: CASSLVGVQGEAFF. The CDR3 nucleotides read TGTGCCAGCAGCTTAGTCGGAGTACAGGGGGAAGCTTTCTTT.

This clone has a single count. The chain is built from TRBV4-1 and TRBJ2-1, with TRBD2 matching over 11 bases. V shed 8 bases and J 0 bases; nucleotides not matched to a gene: 9. Germline loops: CDR1 MGHRA, CDR2 YSYEKL. This CDR3 region has 17 residues. The CDR3 region is CASQKGTSGNSYNEQFF. CDR3 coding DNA: TGCGCCAGCCAGAAGGGGACTAGCGGAAACTCCTACAATGAGCAGTTCTTC.

The chain carries TRBV18 and TRBJ2-3, with 12 positions matching TRBD2. The CDR3 is made up of 20 amino acids. CDR1 is KGHSH and CDR2 is LQKENI in the germline V gene. J gave up 4 bases and V 0 bases, and 14 bases lay outside the gene matches. For the CDR3, the DNA is TGTGCCAGCTCACCACCGAAAGGCCTAGCGGGAGGGCCGATGGCAGATACGCAGTATTTT. Translated, it gives CASSPPKGLAGGPMADTQYF.

This chain links TRBV18 with TRBJ2-7, with D unresolved. Between the trimmed V and J ends, which lost 2 bases and 5 bases, there was a span of 7 bases. CDR1 KGHSH and CDR2 LQKENI come from the germline V gene. This CDR3 contains 12 residues. Written as DNA, the CDR3 is TGTGCCAGCTCACCAACCGCGGACGAGCAGTACTTC. Residues: CASSPTADEQYF.

This clone was observed a single time. The gene calls are TRBV28 and TRBJ2-4, with D perhaps matching TRBD1 (6 bases). Germline CDR1 and CDR2: MDHEN and SYDVKM. The CDR3 spans 14 residues. V was clipped by 1 base and J by 6 bases, with 10 bases between them. This CDR3 is CASSLFRGPNIQYF. As DNA, the CDR3 is TGTGCCAGCAGTTTATTCAGGGGTCCAAACATTCAGTACTTC.

The chain employs TRBV5-4 and TRBJ1-2; D gene ambiguous. Trimming took off 2 bases at V and 8 bases at J, with 16 bases between the two ends. Germline V gene data show CDR1 as SGHNT and CDR2 as YYREEE (reference sequence). The CDR3 loop spans 14 amino acids. The CDR3 DNA reads TGTGCCAGCAGCTTTACTATCCGGGATTCCGGCTACACCTTC. Translation gives CASSFTIRDSGYTF.

The chain has TRBV29-1 and TRBJ1-5; D perhaps matches TRBD1 (5 bases). Germline V CDR1 and CDR2: SQVTM, ANQGSEA. Trimming pared 5 bases from V and 5 bases from J, leaving 13 bases between. This CDR3 has 13 amino acids. Here the CDR3 reads CSVNGGVDQPQHF. The CDR3 DNA reads TGCAGCGTTAATGGGGGGGTGGATCAGCCCCAGCATTTT.

This chain links TRBV6-6 with TRBJ1-4; 9 bases are shared with TRBD1. Germline lookup yields CDR1 MNHNY and CDR2 SVGAGI (reference sequence). V lost 6 bases, J lost 8 bases, and 7 bases stayed unmatched. This CDR3 has 14 amino acids. CDR3 sequence reads: CASRRRDRDEKLFF. As DNA, the CDR3 is TGTGCCAGCAGAAGAAGGGACAGGGACGAAAAACTGTTTTTT.

The J gene is TRBJ1-1, the V gene TRBV7-2, with D uncertain. V was pared by 5 bases and J by 8 bases, with 15 bases between. This CDR3 region has 13 residues. From germline, CDR1 is SGHTA and CDR2 FQGNSA. The CDR3 loop reads CASSRRETREAFF. The CDR3 DNA is TGTGCCAGCAGCCGTCGGGAAACAAGAGAAGCTTTCTTT.

The genes are TRBV3-1 (or the pseudogene TRBV3-2) and TRBJ1-2; perhaps TRBD1 as D (6 bases). This CDR3 contains 17 residues. The V end was cut by 2 bases, the J end by 0 bases, with 16 bases between. CDR1 is LGHDT and CDR2 is YNNKEL in the germline V gene (reference sequence). The CDR3, as DNA: TGTGCCAGCAGCCAAAGCGGTCGTAGGACAGCTAACTATGGCTACACCTTC. Encoded protein: CASSQSGRRTANYGYTF.

The chain combines TRBV11-2 with TRBJ2-4, with 8 bases lining up with TRBD2. CDR3 size: 17 residues. Germline assignment: CDR1 SGHAT and CDR2 FQNNGV. V lost 2 bases and J lost 3; bases outside the gene matches: 9. The CDR3 sequence is CASSLMSAGEGKNIQYF. CDR3 coding DNA: TGTGCCAGCAGCTTAATGTCAGCGGGAGAGGGCAAAAACATTCAGTACTTC.

The chain joins TRBV5-4 to TRBJ2-7, with TRBD2 identical over 8 bases. The germline V gene encodes CDR1 SGHNT and CDR2 YYREEE (reference sequence). This CDR3 region has 15 residues. With V trimmed by 6 bases and J by 5 bases, 13 bases remained unmatched. Written as DNA, the CDR3 is TGTGCCAGCAATAACCAGCCTAGCGGGTCTAACGAGCAGTACTTC. Amino acid sequence: CASNNQPSGSNEQYF.